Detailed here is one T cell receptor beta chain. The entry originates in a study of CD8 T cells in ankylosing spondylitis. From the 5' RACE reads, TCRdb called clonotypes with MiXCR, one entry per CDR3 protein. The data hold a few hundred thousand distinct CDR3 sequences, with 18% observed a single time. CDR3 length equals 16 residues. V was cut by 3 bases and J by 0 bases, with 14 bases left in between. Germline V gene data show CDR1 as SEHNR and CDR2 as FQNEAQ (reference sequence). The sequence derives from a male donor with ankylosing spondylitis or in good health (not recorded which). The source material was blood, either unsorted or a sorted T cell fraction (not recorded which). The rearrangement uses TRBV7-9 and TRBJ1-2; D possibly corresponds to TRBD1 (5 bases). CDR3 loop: CASSFSVTETNYGYTF. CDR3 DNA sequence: TGTGCCAGCAGCTTTAGTGTGACAGAAACTAACTATGGCTACACCTTC. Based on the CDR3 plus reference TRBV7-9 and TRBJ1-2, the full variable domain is DTGVSQNPRHKITKRGQNVTFRCDPISEHNRLYWYRQTLGQGPEFLTYFQNEAQLEKSRLLSDRFSAERPKGSFSTLEIQRTEQGDSAMYLCASSFSVTETNYGYTFGSGTRLTVV.